This record looks at one TCR beta chain sequence and its context. Its cognate antigen has yet to be identified. The record has no base qualities; no much larger clone is one base away. Trimming at the junction amounts to 3 bases on V and 1 base on J, and the germline ends lie 9 bases apart. CDR1 is given as KGHSH and CDR2 as LQKENI, both from the germline V gene. The CDR3, cysteine through phenylalanine, is 14 amino acids long. The CDR3 DNA has 42 bases and is translated from base 1. The sample belongs to a study of regulatory and conventional T cells in RAG deficiency (dated by TCRdb to 2016 to 2017). At the level of the whole study: To compare the diversity and composition of the repertoires of Treg, conventional CD4+ and CD8+ T cells between RAG-deficient patients and healthy controls, the study applied high-throughput TCR beta sequencing.

The paper's findings and limits, for the study overall: Rather than being bona fide Treg cells, the sorted CD25-high CD127-low cells in Omenn syndrome patients may represent peripherally activated cells. Compared with control T-cell subpopulations, the RAG-deficient patients had markedly lower Shannon entropy and higher Simpson indices. For some subjects, some analyses of T-cell subsets were not performed. Compared with controls, Omenn syndrome and CID/AS patients had about 100-fold fewer unique TCR beta sequences in Treg cells, but only around 10-fold fewer in the other subsets. All patient T-cell subsets had shorter CDR3 lengths; Omenn syndrome patients showed >75% Treg-Tconv repertoire overlap at nucleotide and amino acid level.

The library was produced with the immunoSEQ multiplex PCR assay. Rearranged TCR beta chain products were amplified from genomic DNA of sorted T-cell subsets and sequenced. Per the source publication's procedure: Shannon entropy and Simpson indices were used to measure the diversity of productive TCR beta rearrangements in each repertoire. Clonal expansion was assessed using the summed frequency of the 100 most abundant productive TCR beta clonotypes among total reads. A self-reactivity index based on amino acid usage at CDR3beta positions 6 and 7 was applied to the TRB repertoires. Two-way ANOVA was used for repertoire analyses, while Student t or Mann-Whitney tests were used for flow cytometric analyses. TCRdb took over this immuneACCESS table, retaining in-frame rearrangements with V and J assigned. Such tables are incomplete; in checked studies, under half of the missing clones stem from an unresolved V gene, and the remainder is unexplained. The D gene and trimming were derived from the DNA, and the V and J assignments and clone size from that table. The sample includes about 30,000 clones, with more than 90% observed a single time. About 0.17% of the sample belongs to the ten largest clones.

Conventional CD4+ T cells were purified from blood as CD25-low CD127-high cells before genomic DNA extraction. Repertoire analyses used several healthy control donors as the comparison group. The same specimen was also included in a second study, on regulatory T cells. From that second study: The multiplex PCR relied on 52 forward TRBV primers and 13 reverse TRBJ primers, and amplification bias was corrected through assay-based and computational methods. In patients, repertoires had restricted unique TRB V-J pairs and skewed V and J gene usage, with regulatory T cells showing the most marked changes. The study compared T-cell receptor beta repertoires of sorted regulatory, conventional CD4+ and CD8+ T cells between CD3G-deficient patients and healthy controls. Peripheral blood mononuclear cells were isolated by Ficoll density separation. Within the immunoSEQ assay, multiplex PCR amplified rearranged TRB loci from genomic DNA. TRB amplicons were sequenced on an Illumina HiSeq platform. Custom algorithms error-filtered the raw sequences and aligned them to reference gene sequences, after which the immunoSEQ online tools were used for analysis. Frequencies of productive and nonproductive TRB rearrangements were evaluated among both unique and total sequences. Prism software was used to run t tests, Mann-Whitney tests or two-way ANOVA for comparisons between groups.

The source material was CD25- CD4+ T cells sorted from blood. This clonotype originated in a human donor in good health. This chain is built from TRBV18 and TRBJ2-5; no D segment can be confidently identified. The DNA sequence reads TGTGCCAGCTCACCTTCCAGTCCCCAAGAGACCCAGTACTTC. It translates as CASSPSSPQETQYF.